This TCR beta chain was recorded in a study of neoadjuvant anti-PD-1 for oral cavity cancer. Overall study: Patients without progression got a fourth dose around day 43.

Only in-frame clones appear in the TCRdb table, and some are missing; sequencing was by immunoSEQ multiplex PCR. This sample has about 32,000 clones; almost 80% occur once, and the top ten carry 3% to 3.5%. The CDR3 has 13 amino acids. From germline, CDR1 is LNHDA and CDR2 SQIVND (reference sequence). With 5 bases removed from V and 1 base from J, the gap between germline ends came to 8 bases. The time point was: after neoadjuvant nivolumab, at surgical resection. This chain uses TRBV19 with TRBJ1-1; unclear D gene. The TCR was taken from a person between 35 and 79 years old with oral cavity squamous cell carcinoma. The sample was PBMCs, taken after nivolumab (anti-PD-1) treatment. CDR3 bases: TGTGCCAGTAGTCCATGGCAGAACACTGAAGCTTTCTTT. Amino acid sequence: CASSPWQNTEAFF.